This entry is about one T cell receptor (beta chain). Treatment given: roughly 18 received Ad26.COV2.S at low or high dose, single or two shots; roughly five received placebo; per-sample allocation not given. Sampling took place 63 days after the first vaccine or placebo injection. This sample is part of a study of Ad26.COV2.S vaccination and SARS-CoV-2 variants. Study background: Into the muscle, Ad26.COV2.S was dosed once or twice, 56 days apart.

V gave up 7 bases and J gave up 4 bases; unmatched junction bases: 14. The CDR3 length is 16 residues. Germline assignment: CDR1 SGHRS and CDR2 YFSETQ. Some clones are missing from TCRdb's copy, which holds only in-frame ones; the method was immunoSEQ multiplex PCR. The sample yields about 420,000 clones, roughly 90% seen once. The receptor was isolated from a person between 18 and 65 years old who received the Ad26.COV2.S COVID-19 vaccine or a placebo. Sequenced material: peripheral blood, taken in a trial of Ad26.COV2.S vaccine versus placebo. The chain has TRBV5-1 and TRBJ2-5, with TRBD1 identical over 9 bases. The CDR3 DNA sequence: TGCGCCAGCCGACCATTAGTACAGGGGGCTCCAGAGACCCAGTACTTC. Protein sequence: CASRPLVQGAPETQYF.